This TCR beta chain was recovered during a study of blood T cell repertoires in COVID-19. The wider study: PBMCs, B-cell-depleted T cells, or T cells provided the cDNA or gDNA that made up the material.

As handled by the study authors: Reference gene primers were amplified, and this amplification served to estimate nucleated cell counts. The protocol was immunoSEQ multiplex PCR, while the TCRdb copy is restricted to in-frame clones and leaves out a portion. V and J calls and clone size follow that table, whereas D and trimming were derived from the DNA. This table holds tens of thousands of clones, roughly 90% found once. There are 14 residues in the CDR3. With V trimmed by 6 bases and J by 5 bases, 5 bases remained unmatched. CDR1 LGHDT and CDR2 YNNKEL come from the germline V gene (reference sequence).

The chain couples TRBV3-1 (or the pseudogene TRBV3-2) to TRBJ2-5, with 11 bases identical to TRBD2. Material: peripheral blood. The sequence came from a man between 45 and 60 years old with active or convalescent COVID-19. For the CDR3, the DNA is TGTGCCAGCAGGATTAGCGGGGGGGCGGAGACCCAGTACTTC. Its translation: CASRISGGAETQYF.